This TCR beta chain was recovered during a study of OX40 agonist ivuxolimab in advanced cancers. Study in general: A mean age of roughly 60 years, range about 20 to 79, was recorded, and more than 80% were male.

Systemic immunosuppression or a history of autoimmune disease excluded patients. Baseline, cycle 4 day 1, and cycle 7 day 1 were the blood sampling points. Libraries were prepared by immunoSEQ multiplex PCR; TCRdb keeps only in-frame clonotypes and omits some of them. This sample carries 50,000 to 55,000 clones, approximately 91% of them seen once, and the ten largest clones take around 1.5%. In regard to this clone: Antigen unknown.

Study-wide results and limits: At 0.1 to 3.0 mg/kg and by week 6, CD4+ and CD8+ T cells in the blood had expanded clonally.

Losses at the gene ends were 3 bases for V and 3 bases for J; bases not matched to a gene: 5. CDR3 length: 14 amino acids. Germline-derived CDR1 and CDR2 are MDHEN and SYDVKM. This chain links TRBV28 with TRBJ2-7; the match to TRBD1 covers 7 bases. The origin of this receptor is an adult with an advanced solid tumor such as melanoma, head and neck, liver or kidney cancer. The sequences come from CD4+ or CD8+ T cells sorted from blood, collected in a trial of the OX40 agonist ivuxolimab. CDR3 nucleotide sequence: TGTGCCAGCAGTTTCTACAGGGGAGACTACGAGCAGTACTTC. Encoded protein: CASSFYRGDYEQYF.